These 21 T cell receptor beta chains came from one sample sequenced in a study of blood T cell repertoires in COVID-19. This table comes from immunoSEQ multiplex PCR, and its TCRdb copy is limited to in-frame clones, with some not included. Of more than 140,000 clones listed, about 86% were seen once; the top ten hold around 8.4%. Sequencing was done on a sample of peripheral blood. These receptors were taken from an older woman with acute or convalescent COVID-19.

The chain carries TRBV5-4 and TRBJ1-3; the D gene is possibly TRBD1 (5 bases). Trimming took off 6 bases at V and 2 bases at J, with 21 bases between the two ends. The CDR3 has 17 residues. The V gene's germline CDR1 is SGHNT and CDR2 YYREEE (reference sequence). The CDR3 sequence: CASMVSADSNPGNTIYF. Here the CDR3 DNA reads TGTGCCAGCATGGTATCCGCCGACAGTAATCCTGGAAACACCATATATTTT.

This chain links TRBV11-3 with TRBJ2-7; 11 bases agree with TRBD1. V lost 2 bases to trimming and J lost 2 bases; unmatched junction nucleotides: 2. This CDR3 comprises 15 residues. The germline gives CDR1 SGHNT, CDR2 YENEEA. The CDR3 protein is CASSLWTGGTYEQYF. DNA for the CDR3: TGTGCCAGCAGCTTATGGACAGGGGGCACCTACGAGCAGTACTTC.

The chain has TRBV6-6 and TRBJ2-5; D perhaps matches TRBD2 (5 bases). Trimming took off 4 bases at V and 5 bases at J, with 14 bases between the two ends. Germline loops: CDR1 MNHNY, CDR2 SVGAGI (reference sequence). The CDR3 loop spans 14 amino acids. The CDR3: CASSFEGVGETQYF. The CDR3 nucleotides read TGTGCCAGCAGTTTCGAGGGAGTGGGGGAGACCCAGTACTTC.

The chain recombines TRBV2 with TRBJ1-3, with D unresolved. V dropped 4 bases and J dropped 0 bases, with 7 bases sitting between them. The CDR3 sequence is 14 residues long. Germline CDR1 and CDR2: SNHLY and FYNNEI. The CDR3 loop reads CASSGPSSGNTIYF. DNA of the CDR3: TGTGCCAGCAGTGGCCCGAGCTCTGGAAACACCATATATTTT.

The DNA of the CDR3 is TGTGCCAGCAGTCTACGCGCAAGTTTTAACACCTTC. Residues: CASSLRASFNTF. The genes are TRBV28 and TRBJ1-2; D gene uncertain. Germline V CDR1 and CDR2: MDHEN, SYDVKM. Trimming removed 5 bases at V and 12 bases at J, with 16 bases between. The CDR3 loop spans 12 amino acids.

The rearrangement uses TRBV19 and TRBJ2-5; a weak D match, TRBD1 (6 bases). V lost 5 bases and J 5 bases, leaving 18 bases between the germline ends. This CDR3 has 15 amino acids. Looked up from germline, CDR1 is LNHDA and CDR2 is SQIVND (reference sequence). The CDR3 DNA reads TGTGCCAGTAGTCCCAAACGAGGACAGCGGGAGACCCAGTACTTC. Translating gives CASSPKRGQRETQYF.

CDR3 sequence: CASSSGQETQYF. CDR3 DNA: TGTGCCAGCAGTTCGGGACAAGAGACCCAGTACTTC. This chain uses TRBV28 with TRBJ2-5, with TRBD2 as a possible D gene (5 bases). Germline CDR1 and CDR2: MDHEN and SYDVKM. The germline V and J ends were trimmed by 4 bases and 2 bases, with 5 bases remaining between them. The CDR3 has 12 amino acids.

This clone was seen a single time. The chain joins TRBV6-5 to TRBJ2-1; 9 positions agree with TRBD2. Looked up from germline, CDR1 is MNHEY and CDR2 is SVGAGI. The CDR3 runs to 16 residues. After removal of 4 bases from V and 7 bases from J, the junction contained 11 bases not matched to a gene. The CDR3 sequence is CASSFSGGHGGNEQFF. DNA for the CDR3: TGTGCCAGCAGTTTTAGCGGGGGCCACGGCGGTAATGAGCAGTTCTTC.

The V gene is TRBV28, the J gene TRBJ1-2; 8 bases are a match to TRBD1. V lost 4 bases, J lost 2 bases, and 6 bases stayed unmatched. CDR1 and CDR2 (germline): MDHEN, SYDVKM. CDR3 length equals 15 residues. The CDR3 sequence: CASSSPTGANYGYTF. CDR3 in DNA: TGTGCCAGCAGTTCCCCGACAGGGGCCAACTATGGCTACACCTTC.

This clone was seen only once. The gene calls are TRBV12-3 or TRBV12-4 and TRBJ1-1; D remains unclear. The length of the CDR3 is 12 residues. V was shortened by 4 bases and J by 10 bases, with 13 bases between the two germline ends. The CDR3 protein is CASSSGRIRAFF. The CDR3 nucleotides read TGTGCCAGCAGTTCCGGCAGGATCCGAGCTTTCTTT.

The sample holds a few counts of this clone. CDR3 in DNA: TGTGCCAGCAGCCTACAGGGAAGGGGCTACACCTTC. It specifies CASSLQGRGYTF. The rearrangement uses TRBV28 and TRBJ1-2; a weak D match, TRBD1 (6 bases). Germline V CDR1 and CDR2: MDHEN, SYDVKM. The CDR3 totals 12 residues. Deletions cut 6 bases from V and 8 bases from J, with 13 bases between.

A single count supports this clone. The chain combines TRBV5-1 with TRBJ2-7; D perhaps matches TRBD2 (7 bases). CDR3 length: 22 residues. Germline CDR1 and CDR2: SGHRS and YFSETQ. Trimming left V 3 bases short and J 0 bases short, with 34 bases between. CDR3: CASSSTPGPNRGALSSSYEQYF. The CDR3 nucleotides read TGCGCCAGCAGCTCGACCCCAGGCCCCAACCGGGGGGCACTTTCCAGCTCCTACGAGCAGTACTTC.

V and J are TRBV3-1 (or the pseudogene TRBV3-2) and TRBJ2-1; no clear D. This CDR3 contains 13 residues. The V end was cut by 0 bases, the J end by 9 bases, with 9 bases between. The germline V gene has CDR1 LGHDT and CDR2 YNNKEL (reference sequence). The DNA of the CDR3 is TGTGCCAGCAGCCAAGATTATGTTAGTGAGCAGTTCTTC. The encoded protein is CASSQDYVSEQFF.

The chain carries TRBV9 and TRBJ2-1; 10 bases are a match to TRBD2. CDR1 is SGDLS and CDR2 is YYNGEE in the germline V gene. The CDR3 is made up of 16 amino acids. V lost 4 bases, J lost 8 bases, and 12 bases stayed unmatched. For the CDR3, the DNA is TGTGCCAGCAGCCCGAATCCCAGCGGGGGGGCCTATGAGCAGTTCTTC. This sequence encodes CASSPNPSGGAYEQFF.

The CDR3 DNA follows: TGTGCCAGCAGCACCCGGACAGGGCCCGGAGATACGCAGTATTTT. Translated: CASSTRTGPGDTQYF. The rearrangement links TRBV5-4 to TRBJ2-3; 8 bases match TRBD1. Germline V gene data show CDR1 as SGHNT and CDR2 as YYREEE (reference sequence). The trim removed 4 bases at V and 5 bases at J, leaving 9 bases unmatched. The CDR3 is 15 residues long.

V is TRBV5-4 and J is TRBJ1-1; D call uncertain. The CDR3 has 13 amino acids. Per germline, CDR1 SGHNT and CDR2 YYREEE (reference sequence). The V end was cut by 1 base, the J end by 3 bases, with 7 bases between. The CDR3 region has the DNA TGTGCCAGCAGCTTGATGGGAGACACTGAAGCTTTCTTT. As protein: CASSLMGDTEAFF.

The chain couples TRBV15 to TRBJ1-5; D might be TRBD1 (6 bases). Germline loops: CDR1 LNHNV, CDR2 YYDKDF (reference sequence). Trimming removed 1 base at V and 0 bases at J, with 10 bases between. CDR3 size: 16 residues. This chain's CDR3 is CATSRVYRDSNQPQHF. DNA of the CDR3: TGTGCCACCAGCAGAGTTTACAGGGATAGCAATCAGCCCCAGCATTTT. Full variable domain (rest looked up from reference TRBV15 and TRBJ1-5): DAMVIQNPRYQVTQFGKPVTLSCSQTLNHNVMYWYQQKSSQAPKLLFHYYDKDFNNEADTPDNFQSRRPNTSFCFLDIRSPGLGDTAMYLCATSRVYRDSNQPQHFGDGTRLSIL.

The table lists this clone with a few counts. The rearrangement joins TRBV14 to TRBJ2-5, with 9 bases lining up with TRBD2. V was pared by 2 bases and J by 5 bases, with 15 bases of the junction left unmatched. This CDR3 spans 18 amino acids. The germline V gene encodes CDR1 SGHDN and CDR2 FVKESK. The chain's CDR3 is CASSQIGFGAGGHETQYF. The DNA of the CDR3 is TGTGCCAGCAGCCAAATCGGTTTCGGTGCGGGGGGGCACGAGACCCAGTACTTC.

This clone was counted at least ten times. The chain couples TRBV2 to TRBJ1-4, with D possibly TRBD1 on 6 matching bases. CDR3 length: 18 residues. Germline CDR1 and CDR2: SNHLY and FYNNEI. V was pared by 3 bases and J by 5 bases, with 22 bases between. CDR3 bases: TGTGCCAGCAGTGAGGCCGGGGGGCTTGGCTTCGGGAATGAAAAACTGTTTTTT. Translated: CASSEAGGLGFGNEKLFF.

This chain joins TRBV2 and TRBJ1-2; TRBD1 matches at 9 bases. V gave up 6 bases and J gave up 7 bases; unmatched junction bases: 3. The CDR3 covers 12 residues. Germline V lookup: CDR1 SNHLY, CDR2 FYNNEI. The CDR3 region is CASRTGGGGYTF. DNA of the CDR3: TGTGCCAGCAGGACAGGGGGAGGTGGCTACACCTTC.

This clone was counted between two and nine times. The chain uses TRBV10-1 and TRBJ1-2, with 8 bases identical to TRBD1. CDR3 size: 14 residues. J gave up 4 bases and V 9 bases, and 10 bases lay outside the gene matches. Germline values: CDR1 WNHNN, CDR2 SYGVQD (reference sequence). This CDR3 is CASTGGVVSYGYTF. DNA of the CDR3: TGCGCCAGTACAGGGGGGGTTGTATCCTATGGCTACACCTTC.